These 11 T cell receptor beta chains share one sample of origin, sequenced in a study of shared clonotypes between healthy human individuals. Libraries were prepared by immunoSEQ multiplex PCR; TCRdb keeps only in-frame clonotypes and omits some of them. The sample has 2.5 million or so clones, 85% to 95% seen once; the top ten hold more than 0.12%. The source material was naive CD4+ T cells sorted from blood. As to subset: CD45RA+ positively selected. Receptors were obtained from a man aged 18-30 years in good health.

The genes are TRBV29-1 and TRBJ2-3, with D unclear. This CDR3 contains 14 residues. Looked up from germline, CDR1 is SQVTM and CDR2 is ANQGSEA. V lost 6 bases to trimming and J lost 5 bases, with 18 bases between them. This CDR3 reads CSVGFRVSRDTQYF. Here the CDR3 DNA reads TGCAGCGTCGGATTTAGGGTTTCAAGAGATACGCAGTATTTT.

The CDR3 sequence: CAWRDMMGSGGGYGYTF. CDR3 in DNA: TGTGCCTGGAGAGATATGATGGGGTCCGGGGGAGGATATGGCTACACCTTC. The chain links TRBV30 to TRBJ1-2; D perhaps matches TRBD1 (5 bases). From germline, CDR1 is GTSNPN and CDR2 SVGIG (reference sequence). The CDR3 extends over 17 amino acids. V dropped 3 bases and J dropped 5 bases, with 25 bases sitting between them.

The table lists this clone with a few counts. The genes are TRBV2 and TRBJ1-6; tentative D call: TRBD1 (5 bases). The V end lost 7 bases, the J end lost 10 bases, and 14 bases lay between the germline ends. Germline V gene sequence: CDR1 SNHLY, CDR2 FYNNEI. The CDR3 sequence is 13 residues long. Written as DNA, the CDR3 is TGTGCCAGCATTTCCCAGGGCAGGTCACCCCTCCACTTT. It is translated as CASISQGRSPLHF.

The chain employs TRBV19 and TRBJ1-6, with D unclear. V was cut by 5 bases and J by 9 bases, with 14 bases left in between. Germline CDR1 reads LNHDA; CDR2 reads SQIVND (reference sequence). The CDR3 is made up of 14 amino acids. CDR3: CASSDRQGGSPLHF. Here the CDR3 DNA reads TGTGCCAGTAGTGACCGACAAGGTGGTTCACCCCTCCACTTT.

This clone turned up a few times. The chain uses TRBV6-1 and TRBJ2-6, with D perhaps matching TRBD2 (5 bases). The CDR3 covers 15 residues. Trimming took off 3 bases at V and 2 bases at J, with 8 bases between the two ends. The germline CDR1 and CDR2 sequences are MNHNS and SASEGT. This CDR3 is CASSEAGPGANVLTF. Written as DNA, the CDR3 is TGTGCCAGCAGTGAGGCGGGCCCTGGGGCCAACGTCCTGACTTTC.

The chain joins TRBV28 to TRBJ2-4; either TRBD1 or TRBD2 may fit D (5 bases each). The length of the CDR3 is 13 residues. CDR1 and CDR2 (germline): MDHEN, SYDVKM. Trimming removed 5 bases from V and 8 bases from J, with 13 bases in between. CDR3: CASSRGALDIQYF. The CDR3 DNA reads as TGTGCCAGCAGTCGAGGGGCACTGGACATTCAGTACTTC.

This clone was found once. The chain is built from TRBV10-1 and TRBJ2-3; D is unclear. V lost 3 bases to trimming and J lost 3 bases, with 7 bases between them. This CDR3 is 13 amino acids long. Germline V lookup: CDR1 WNHNN, CDR2 SYGVQD (reference sequence). The CDR3 DNA is TGCGCCAGCAGTGACCTACGGACAGATACGCAGTATTTT. This encodes CASSDLRTDTQYF.

The chain carries TRBV9 and TRBJ1-4; 9 bases line up with TRBD1. V dropped 3 bases and J dropped 8; count of bases not matched to a gene: 8. Germline assignment: CDR1 SGDLS and CDR2 YYNGEE. The CDR3 has 15 amino acids. CDR3 sequence: CASSETGGVREKLFF. The CDR3 DNA reads as TGTGCCAGCAGCGAAACAGGGGGCGTAAGAGAAAAACTGTTTTTT.

The rearrangement uses TRBV6-5 and TRBJ2-3, with D hard to call. The CDR3 runs 12 residues. V shed 9 bases and J shed 4 bases, with 11 bases lying between them. From germline, CDR1 is MNHEY and CDR2 SVGAGI. In DNA form, the CDR3 reads TGTGCCAGTGGCGCTCGGGCAGATACGCAGTATTTT. Its protein is CASGARADTQYF.

This chain connects TRBV30 to TRBJ2-5, with a tentative D call TRBD2 (5 bases). Germline lookup yields CDR1 GTSNPN and CDR2 SVGIG (reference sequence). V was cut by 0 bases and J by 3 bases, with 11 bases left in between. The CDR3 is made up of 14 amino acids. The CDR3 bases are TGTGCCTGGAGTGTAAACTACGGGGAAGAGACCCAGTACTTC. Its translation: CAWSVNYGEETQYF.

The CDR3 DNA reads as TGTGCCAGCATCGGCGACGGCGAGACCCAGTACTTC. This gives the protein CASIGDGETQYF. The chain uses TRBV6-1 and TRBJ2-5; D call uncertain. Germline assignment: CDR1 MNHNS and CDR2 SASEGT. The CDR3 runs to 12 residues. V lost 7 bases, J lost 5 bases, and 11 bases lay in between.